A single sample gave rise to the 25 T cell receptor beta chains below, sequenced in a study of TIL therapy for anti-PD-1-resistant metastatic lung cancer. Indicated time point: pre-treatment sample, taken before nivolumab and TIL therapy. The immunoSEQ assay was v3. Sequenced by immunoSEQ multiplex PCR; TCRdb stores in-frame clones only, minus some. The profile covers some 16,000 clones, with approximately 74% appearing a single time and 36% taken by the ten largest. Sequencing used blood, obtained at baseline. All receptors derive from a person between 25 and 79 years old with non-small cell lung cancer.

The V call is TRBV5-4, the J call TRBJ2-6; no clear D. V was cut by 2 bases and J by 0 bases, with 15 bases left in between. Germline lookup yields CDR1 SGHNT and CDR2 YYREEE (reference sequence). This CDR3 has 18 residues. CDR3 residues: CASSFPPAGSSGANVLTF. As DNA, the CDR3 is TGTGCCAGCAGCTTCCCCCCCGCCGGAAGCTCTGGGGCCAACGTCCTGACTTTC. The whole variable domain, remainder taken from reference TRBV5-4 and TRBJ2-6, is ETGVTQSPTHLIKTRGQQVTLRCSSQSGHNTVSWYQQALGQGPQFIFQYYREEENGRGNFPPRFSGLQFPNYSSELNVNALELDDSALYLCASSFPPAGSSGANVLTFGAGSRLTVL.

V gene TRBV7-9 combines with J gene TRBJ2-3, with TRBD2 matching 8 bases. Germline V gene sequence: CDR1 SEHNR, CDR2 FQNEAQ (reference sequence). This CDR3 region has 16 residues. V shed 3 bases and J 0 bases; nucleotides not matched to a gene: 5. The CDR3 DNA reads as TGTGCCAGCAGCTTTTTCGCTAGCGGGAGCACAGATACGCAGTATTTT. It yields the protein CASSFFASGSTDTQYF.

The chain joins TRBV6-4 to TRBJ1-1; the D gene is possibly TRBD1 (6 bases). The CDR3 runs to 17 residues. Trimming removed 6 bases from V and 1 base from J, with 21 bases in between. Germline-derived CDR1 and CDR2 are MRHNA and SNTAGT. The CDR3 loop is CASSRYGQGFGNTEAFF. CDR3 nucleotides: TGTGCCAGCAGCAGGTACGGCCAGGGGTTTGGGAACACTGAAGCTTTCTTT.

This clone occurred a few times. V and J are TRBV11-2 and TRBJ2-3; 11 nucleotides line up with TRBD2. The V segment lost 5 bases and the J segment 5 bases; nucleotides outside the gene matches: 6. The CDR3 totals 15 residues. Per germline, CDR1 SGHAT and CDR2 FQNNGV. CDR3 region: CASSVLSGGGDTQYF. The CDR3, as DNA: TGTGCCAGCAGCGTTCTTAGCGGGGGGGGAGATACGCAGTATTTT. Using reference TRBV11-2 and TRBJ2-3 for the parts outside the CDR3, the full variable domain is EAGVAQSPRYKIIEKRQSVAFWCNPISGHATLYWYQQILGQGPKLLIQFQNNGVVDDSQLPKDRFSAERLKGVDSTLKIQPAKLEDSAVYLCASSVLSGGGDTQYFGPGTRLTVL.

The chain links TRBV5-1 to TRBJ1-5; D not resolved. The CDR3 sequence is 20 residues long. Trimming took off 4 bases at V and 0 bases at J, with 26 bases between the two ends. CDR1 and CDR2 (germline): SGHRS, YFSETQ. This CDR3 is CASSPPRMGIGDFSNQPQHF. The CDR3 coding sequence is TGCGCCAGCAGCCCCCCCCGGATGGGTATCGGGGATTTTAGCAATCAGCCCCAGCATTTT.

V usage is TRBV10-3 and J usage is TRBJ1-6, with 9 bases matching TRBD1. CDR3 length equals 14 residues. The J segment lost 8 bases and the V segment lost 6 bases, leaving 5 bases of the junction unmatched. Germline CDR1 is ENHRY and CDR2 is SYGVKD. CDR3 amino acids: CAIRMGQGDSPLHF. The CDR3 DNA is TGTGCCATCAGGATGGGACAGGGAGATTCACCCCTCCACTTT.

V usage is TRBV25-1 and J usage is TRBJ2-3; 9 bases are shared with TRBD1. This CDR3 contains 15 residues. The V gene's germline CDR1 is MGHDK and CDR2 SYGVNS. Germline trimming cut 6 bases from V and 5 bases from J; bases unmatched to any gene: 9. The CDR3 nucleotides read TGTGCCAGCAGCCCCGGGACAGGGATACGAGATACGCAGTATTTT. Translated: CASSPGTGIRDTQYF.

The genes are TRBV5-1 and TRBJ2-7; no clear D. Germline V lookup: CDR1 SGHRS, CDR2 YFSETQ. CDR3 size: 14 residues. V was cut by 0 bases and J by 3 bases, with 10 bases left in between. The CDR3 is CASSLDNSHYEQYF. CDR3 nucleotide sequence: TGCGCCAGCAGCTTGGATAACAGCCACTACGAGCAGTACTTC.

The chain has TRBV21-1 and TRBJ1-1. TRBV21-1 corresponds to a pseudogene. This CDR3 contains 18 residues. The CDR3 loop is CASSIQSRVLGRGTEAFF. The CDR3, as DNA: TGTGCCAGCAGCATACAAAGTCGGGTCCTGGGTCGGGGCACTGAAGCTTTCTTT.

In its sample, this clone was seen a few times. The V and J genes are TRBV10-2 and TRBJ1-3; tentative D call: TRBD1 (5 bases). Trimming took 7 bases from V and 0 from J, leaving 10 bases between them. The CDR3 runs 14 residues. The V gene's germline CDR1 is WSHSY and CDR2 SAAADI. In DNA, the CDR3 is TGCGCCAGCACGGGGGTCCACTCTGGAAACACCATATATTTT. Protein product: CASTGVHSGNTIYF.

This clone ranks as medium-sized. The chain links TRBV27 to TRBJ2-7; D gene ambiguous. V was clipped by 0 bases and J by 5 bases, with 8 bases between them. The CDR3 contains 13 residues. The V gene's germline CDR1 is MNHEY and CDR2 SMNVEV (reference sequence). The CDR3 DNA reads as TGTGCCAGCAGTTTATCAGTTGCCAACGAGCAGTACTTC. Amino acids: CASSLSVANEQYF.

The CDR3 region is CASTLAGIYSVQPQHF. As DNA, the CDR3 is TGTGCCAGCACCCTTGCAGGGATTTACTCGGTGCAGCCCCAGCATTTT. V gene TRBV21-1 combines with J gene TRBJ1-5; TRBD1, the D gene given by the table, was not confirmed from the DNA. TRBV21-1 is given as a pseudogene. This CDR3 region has 16 residues.

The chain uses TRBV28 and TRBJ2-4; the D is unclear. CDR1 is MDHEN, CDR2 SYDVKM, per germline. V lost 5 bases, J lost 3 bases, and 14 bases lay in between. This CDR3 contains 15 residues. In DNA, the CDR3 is TGTGCCAGCAGTGTGGATGGGCTAGGCAAAAACATTCAGTACTTC. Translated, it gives CASSVDGLGKNIQYF.

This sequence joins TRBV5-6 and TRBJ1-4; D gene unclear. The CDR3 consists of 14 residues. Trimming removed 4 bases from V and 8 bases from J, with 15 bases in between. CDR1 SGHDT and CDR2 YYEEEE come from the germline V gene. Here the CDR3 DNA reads TGTGCCAGCAGCCACCCCAGGAAAGAAGAAAAACTGTTTTTT. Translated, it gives CASSHPRKEEKLFF.

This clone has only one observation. This CDR3 reads CASSIAKLSSGANVLTF. The CDR3 bases are TGTGCCAGTAGTATAGCCAAACTTAGCTCTGGGGCCAACGTCCTGACTTTC. The gene calls are TRBV19 and TRBJ2-6; D is undetermined. The CDR3 covers 17 residues. With 1 base removed from V and 0 bases from J, the gap between germline ends came to 10 bases. CDR1 is LNHDA and CDR2 is SQIVND in the germline V gene (reference sequence).

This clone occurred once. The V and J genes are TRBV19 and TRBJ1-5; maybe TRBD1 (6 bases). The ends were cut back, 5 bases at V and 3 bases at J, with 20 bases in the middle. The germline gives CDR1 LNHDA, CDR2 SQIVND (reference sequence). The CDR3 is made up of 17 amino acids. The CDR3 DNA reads TGTGCCAGTAGTCCACCCCGGACAGCCCACTTCAATCAGCCCCAGCATTTT. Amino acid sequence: CASSPPRTAHFNQPQHF.

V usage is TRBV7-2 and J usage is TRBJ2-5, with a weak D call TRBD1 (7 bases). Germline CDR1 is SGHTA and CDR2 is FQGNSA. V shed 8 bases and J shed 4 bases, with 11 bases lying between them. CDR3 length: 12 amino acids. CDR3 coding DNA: TGTGCCAGCCGACAGGGAGGAGAGACCCAGTACTTC. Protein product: CASRQGGETQYF.

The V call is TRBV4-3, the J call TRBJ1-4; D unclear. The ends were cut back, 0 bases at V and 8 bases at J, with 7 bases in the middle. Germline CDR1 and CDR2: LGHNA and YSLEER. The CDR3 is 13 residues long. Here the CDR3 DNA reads TGCGCCAGCAGCCAAGAACCCAGGGAAAAACTGTTTTTT. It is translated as CASSQEPREKLFF.

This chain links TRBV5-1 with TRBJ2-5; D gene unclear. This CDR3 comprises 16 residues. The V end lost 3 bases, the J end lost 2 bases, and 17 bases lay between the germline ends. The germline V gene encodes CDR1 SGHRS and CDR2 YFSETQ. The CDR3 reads CASSWMIERYQETQYF. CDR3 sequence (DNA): TGCGCCAGCAGCTGGATGATTGAACGGTATCAAGAGACCCAGTACTTC.

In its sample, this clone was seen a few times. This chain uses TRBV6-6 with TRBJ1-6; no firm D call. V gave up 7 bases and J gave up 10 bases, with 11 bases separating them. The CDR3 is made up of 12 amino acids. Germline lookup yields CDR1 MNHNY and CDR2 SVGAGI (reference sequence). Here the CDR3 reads CASKLTGSPLHF. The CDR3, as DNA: TGTGCCAGCAAACTTACGGGCTCACCCCTCCACTTT.

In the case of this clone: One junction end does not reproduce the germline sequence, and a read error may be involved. CDR3 amino acids: CASSLDRGNTGELFF. The CDR3 nucleotides read TGTGCCAGCAGTTTGGACAGGGGAAACACCGGGGAGCTGTTTTTT. V and J are TRBV5-4 and TRBJ2-2, with 9 bases aligning to TRBD1. The CDR3 totals 15 residues. The germline CDR1 and CDR2 sequences are SGHNT and YYREEE (reference sequence).

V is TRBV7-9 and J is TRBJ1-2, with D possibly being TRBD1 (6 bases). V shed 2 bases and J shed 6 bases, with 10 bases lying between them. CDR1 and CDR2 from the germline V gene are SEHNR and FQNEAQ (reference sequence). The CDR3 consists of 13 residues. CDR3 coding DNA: TGTGCCAGCAGCTTAAACCCAGGGGATGGCTACACCTTC. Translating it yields CASSLNPGDGYTF.

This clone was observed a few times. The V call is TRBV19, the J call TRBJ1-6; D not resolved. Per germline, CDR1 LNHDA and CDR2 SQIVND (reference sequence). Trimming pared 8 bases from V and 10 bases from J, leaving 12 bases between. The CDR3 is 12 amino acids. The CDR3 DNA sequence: TGTGCCAGTTCGGGCTTAGAATCACCCCTCCACTTT. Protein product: CASSGLESPLHF. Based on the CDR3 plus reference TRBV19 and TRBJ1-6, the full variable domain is DGGITQSPKYLFRKEGQNVTLSCEQNLNHDAMYWYRQDPGQGLRLIYYSQIVNDFQKGDIAEGYSVSREKKESFPLTVTSAQKNPTAFYLCASSGLESPLHFGNGTRLTVT.

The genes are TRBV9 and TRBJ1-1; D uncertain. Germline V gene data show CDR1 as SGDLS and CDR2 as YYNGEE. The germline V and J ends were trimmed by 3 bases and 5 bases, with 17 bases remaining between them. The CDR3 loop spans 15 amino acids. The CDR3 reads CASSGTGRMRTEAFF. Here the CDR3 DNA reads TGTGCCAGCAGCGGAACCGGGAGGATGAGAACTGAAGCTTTCTTT.

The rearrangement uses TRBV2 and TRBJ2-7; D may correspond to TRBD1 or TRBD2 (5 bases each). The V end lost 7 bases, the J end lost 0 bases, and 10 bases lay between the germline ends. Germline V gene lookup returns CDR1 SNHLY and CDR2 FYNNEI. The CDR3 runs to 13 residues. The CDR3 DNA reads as TGTGCCAGCAACCCGGGGCCCTCCTACGAGCAGTACTTC. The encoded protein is CASNPGPSYEQYF.